This T cell receptor beta chain was documented in a study of control samples from healthy donors and cancer patients (dated by TCRdb to 2020 to 2021). The library came from the immunoSEQ multiplex PCR assay. This immuneACCESS table, as held by TCRdb, lists in-frame sequences with V and J called but not all clones. Of the missing ones, under half trace to an unresolved V gene in checked studies; the others have no known cause. In this sample the table shows 90,000 to 140,000 clones, roughly 85% of which occur a single time. About 13% of the sample lies in the top ten. Points on this clone: No cognate antigen has been identified for it. No base quality information exists; no much larger clone differs at one position.

The sequence was collected from a woman aged 45-60 years in good health. The specimen sequenced was blood.

In nucleotide form, the sequence is TGTGCCAGCAGCAACGAACCCCCTGGGGCCAACGTCCTGACTTTC. Its protein product is CASSNEPPGANVLTF. The sequence is built from TRBV9 and TRBJ2-6; the D gene assignment is ambiguous. The junction shows trimming of 4 bases on V and 2 bases on J, plus 10 bases between the germline ends. From a lookup of the germline V gene, CDR1 and CDR2 are SGDLS and YYNGEE. From the cysteine through the phenylalanine, the CDR3 covers 15 amino acids. The retained sequence is limited to the CDR3, 45 bases, with the frame set at the first base.